The table lists the clone carrying this TCR beta chain with a few counts. Unique molecular identifiers were incorporated during preparation of the TCRbeta library. TCRdb reprocessed the PCR reads with MiXCR, giving one entry per CDR3 protein. The sample lists some 590,000 distinct CDR3 sequences, about 11% seen once, with about 4% in the top ten. This entry comes from a study of T-cell reconstitution after alpha-beta-depleted transplantation in children. The CDR3 covers 14 residues. The germline V gene has CDR1 LGHDT and CDR2 YNNKEL (reference sequence). Trimming took 5 bases from V and 1 from J, leaving 11 bases between them.

The gene calls are TRBV3-1 and TRBJ2-5; TRBD2 might be the D (5 bases). The sequence was collected from a human donor who donated a stem cell graft to a child with acute myeloid leukemia. The sequencing here drew on PBMCs from the stem cell graft donor, taken from the stem cell graft. The CDR3 sequence: CASSSWESQETQYF. In nucleotides, the CDR3 is TGTGCCAGCAGCTCATGGGAGTCCCAAGAGACCCAGTACTTC.